This T cell receptor (beta chain) was recovered during a study of blood T cell repertoires in COVID-19. The overall study: Collection of acute and convalescent COVID-19 samples took place in the United States, Italy and Spain.

Authors' data handling: Amplifying reference gene primers gave estimates of nucleated cell counts. Measured with immunoSEQ multiplex PCR; TCRdb has only the in-frame clones, and not every one. V, J and clone size are those of that table, while D and trimming were read from the DNA. Of approximately 170,000 clones listed, about nine tenths are singletons. The CDR3 length is 14 residues. The V segment lost 8 bases and the J segment 4 bases; nucleotides outside the gene matches: 6. Germline V CDR1 and CDR2: MDHEN, SYDVKM. Study members were between about 18 and 89 years old and lived in some 26 US regions. In Cohort 3, a recovered donor had either two negative PCRs, clearance, or symptom resolution.

This chain uses TRBV28 with TRBJ2-1; 9 bases are shared with TRBD1. This receptor was identified in a woman younger than 30 who had recovered from COVID-19. Sequenced sample: PBMCs or T cells enriched from blood (not recorded which). CDR3 region: CASVGTGRYNEQFF. The DNA of the CDR3 is TGTGCCAGCGTAGGGACAGGGAGGTACAATGAGCAGTTCTTC.